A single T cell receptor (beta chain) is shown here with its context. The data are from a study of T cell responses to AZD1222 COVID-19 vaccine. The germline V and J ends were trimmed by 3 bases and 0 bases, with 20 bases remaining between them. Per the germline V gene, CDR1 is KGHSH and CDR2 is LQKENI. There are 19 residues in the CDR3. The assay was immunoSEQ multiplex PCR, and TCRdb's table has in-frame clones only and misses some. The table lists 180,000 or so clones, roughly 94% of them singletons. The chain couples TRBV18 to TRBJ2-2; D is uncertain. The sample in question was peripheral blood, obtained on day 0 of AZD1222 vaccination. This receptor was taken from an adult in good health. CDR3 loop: CASSPIAEPLFANTGELFF. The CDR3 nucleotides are TGTGCCAGCTCACCGATCGCCGAACCCCTGTTCGCGAACACCGGGGAGCTGTTTTTT.